This TCR beta chain stems from a study of blood T cell repertoires in COVID-19. Study details: Material from acute and convalescent COVID-19 was sourced from the United States, Italy and Spain. The analysed material was cDNA or gDNA that came from T cells, B-cell-depleted T cells, or PBMCs.

Germline CDR1 and CDR2: WSHSY and SAAADI. V lost 0 bases and J lost 0, with 9 bases in between. The CDR3 sequence is 16 residues long. Authors' data handling: Estimation of nucleated cell counts relied on the amplification of reference gene primers. The method was immunoSEQ multiplex PCR; TCRdb's version includes in-frame clones alone and lacks a portion of them. V, J and clone size are those of that table, while D and trimming were read from the DNA. Of nearly 50,000 clones in the sample, over 70% were seen once. The TCR comes from a woman of 80 years or more with COVID-19, enrolled during active disease. Input material: peripheral blood. The rearrangement joins TRBV10-2 to TRBJ1-3; D perhaps matches TRBD1 (5 bases). Here the CDR3 reads CASSESGGVSGNTIYF. For the CDR3, the DNA is TGCGCCAGCAGTGAGTCGGGGGGAGTCTCTGGAAACACCATATATTTT.